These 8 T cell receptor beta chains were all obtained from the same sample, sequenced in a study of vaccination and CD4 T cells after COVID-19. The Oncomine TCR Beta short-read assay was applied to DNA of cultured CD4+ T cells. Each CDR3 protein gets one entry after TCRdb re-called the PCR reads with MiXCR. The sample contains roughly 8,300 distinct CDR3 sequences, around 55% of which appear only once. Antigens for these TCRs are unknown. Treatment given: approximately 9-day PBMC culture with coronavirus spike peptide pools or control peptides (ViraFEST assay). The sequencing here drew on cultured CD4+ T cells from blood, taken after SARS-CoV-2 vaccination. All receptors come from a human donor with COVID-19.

The CDR3 region is CASSQGQGAWNEQFF. CDR3 coding DNA: TGTGCCAGTAGTCAAGGACAGGGGGCTTGGAATGAGCAGTTCTTC. This chain uses TRBV19 with TRBJ2-1; 11 bases fit TRBD1. This CDR3 spans 15 amino acids. The trim removed 5 bases at V and 7 bases at J, leaving 7 bases unmatched. Germline V lookup: CDR1 LNHDA, CDR2 SQIVND (reference sequence).

The CDR3 DNA reads as TGTGCCAGCATCCCCGAGAGGACCGCCTACAATGAGCAGTTCTTC. It yields the protein CASIPERTAYNEQFF. The chain employs TRBV11-2 and TRBJ2-1; D uncertain. V lost 7 bases to trimming and J lost 2 bases, with 15 bases between them. Germline CDR1 and CDR2: SGHAT and FQNNGV. The CDR3 length is 15 residues.

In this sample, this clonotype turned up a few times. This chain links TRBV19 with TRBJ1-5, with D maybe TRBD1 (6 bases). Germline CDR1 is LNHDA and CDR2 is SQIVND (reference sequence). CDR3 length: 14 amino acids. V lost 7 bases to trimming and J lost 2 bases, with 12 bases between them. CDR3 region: CASTPGAGNQPQHF. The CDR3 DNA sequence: TGTGCCAGTACCCCGGGGGCTGGCAATCAGCCCCAGCATTTT.

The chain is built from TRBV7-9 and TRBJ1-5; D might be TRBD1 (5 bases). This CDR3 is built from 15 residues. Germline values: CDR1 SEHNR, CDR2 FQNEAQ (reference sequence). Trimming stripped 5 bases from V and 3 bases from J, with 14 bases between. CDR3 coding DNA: TGTGCCAGCAGCCGAAGTGACAGTACCAATCAGCCCCAGCATTTT. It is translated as CASSRSDSTNQPQHF.

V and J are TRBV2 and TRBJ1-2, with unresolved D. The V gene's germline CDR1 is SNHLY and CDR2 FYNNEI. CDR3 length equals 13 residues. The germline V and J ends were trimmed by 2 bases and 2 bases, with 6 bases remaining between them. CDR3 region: CASSEHGNYGYTF. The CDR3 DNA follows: TGTGCCAGCAGTGAACACGGGAACTATGGCTACACCTTC.

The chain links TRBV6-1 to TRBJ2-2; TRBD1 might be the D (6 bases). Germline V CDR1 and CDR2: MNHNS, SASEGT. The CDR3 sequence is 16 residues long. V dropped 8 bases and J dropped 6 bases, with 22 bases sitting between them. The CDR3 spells CASYPGQGFVSGELFF. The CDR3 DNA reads TGTGCCAGCTATCCGGGGCAGGGGTTCGTCTCCGGGGAGCTGTTTTTT.

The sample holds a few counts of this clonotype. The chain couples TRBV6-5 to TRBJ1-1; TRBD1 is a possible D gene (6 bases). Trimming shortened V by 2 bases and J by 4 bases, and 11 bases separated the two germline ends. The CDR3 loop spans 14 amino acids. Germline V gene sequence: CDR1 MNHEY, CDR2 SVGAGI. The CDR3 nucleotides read TGTGCCAGCAGTTACGGGGGGGCGGTCACTGAAGCTTTCTTT. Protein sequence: CASSYGGAVTEAFF.

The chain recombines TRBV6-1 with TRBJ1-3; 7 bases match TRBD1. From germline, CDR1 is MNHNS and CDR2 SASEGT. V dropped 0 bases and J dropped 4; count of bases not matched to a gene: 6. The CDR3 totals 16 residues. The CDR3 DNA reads TGTGCCAGCAGTGAAGCAACGAGCAGGGGGGGAAACACCATATATTTT. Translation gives CASSEATSRGGNTIYF.